The present TCR beta chain was sequenced within a study of blood T cell repertoires in COVID-19. On the study more broadly: Samples representing acute and convalescent COVID-19 were sourced from the United States, Italy and Spain. T cells, B-cell-depleted T cells, or PBMCs provided the cDNA or gDNA that served as material.

Germline CDR1 and CDR2: MNHEY and SVGAGI. The CDR3 spans 14 residues. The ends lost 8 bases at V and 0 bases at J; junction bases unmatched: 3. Authors' data handling: Reference gene primer amplification gave estimated nucleated cell counts. Sequenced by immunoSEQ multiplex PCR; TCRdb stores in-frame clones only, minus some. That table is the source of V, J and clone size, and D and trimming were worked out from the DNA. This repertoire shows around 40,000 clones, around 90% found once; its top ten account for 20% to 25%. The sequenced material came from peripheral blood. J is TRBJ2-1 and V is TRBV6-5, with 8 nucleotides matching TRBD2. This receptor was taken from a man between 45 and 60 years old with active COVID-19. DNA of the CDR3: TGTGCCAGCTACGGGGGGGGCTCCTACAATGAGCAGTTCTTC. Translation gives CASYGGGSYNEQFF.